This entry lists 3 T cell receptor beta chains sequenced from one sample in a study of blood T cells in healthy people across ages. Primed by a sample-barcoded 5' primer and a J-beta primer mix, a second PCR proceeded for roughly 6 to 12 cycles. TCRdb re-derived calls from the 5' RACE reads in MiXCR, one entry per CDR3 protein. The sample lists 1.5 million to 2 million distinct CDR3 sequences, about 49% seen once, with approximately 2% in the top ten. The sample comprised blood. The receptors originated from a woman aged 40 to 55 in good health.

This clonotype was detected only once. The chain is built from TRBV7-9 and TRBJ1-2; 10 positions match TRBD1. Germline CDR1 reads SEHNR; CDR2 reads FQNEAQ (reference sequence). The V and J ends lost 4 bases and 8 bases, in that order; junction bases with no gene match: 7. The CDR3 contains 14 residues. As DNA, the CDR3 is TGTGCCAGCAGCTCGCGCGGGACAGGGGCCGGCTACACCTTC. Protein sequence: CASSSRGTGAGYTF.

This clonotype was seen a few times. This chain links TRBV12-3 or TRBV12-4 with TRBJ2-3; TRBD1 matches 9 bases. CDR3 length: 17 amino acids. V shed 5 bases and J 2 bases; nucleotides not matched to a gene: 11. This CDR3 is CASSEETGTGSTDTQYF. The DNA for the CDR3 is TGTGCCAGCAGTGAGGAAACCGGGACAGGGTCCACAGATACGCAGTATTTT.

In its sample, this clonotype was seen a few times. The chain couples TRBV27 to TRBJ2-7; D ambiguous. V was cut by 4 bases and J by 0 bases, with 10 bases left in between. The CDR3 is 14 amino acids. Germline values: CDR1 MNHEY, CDR2 SMNVEV (reference sequence). CDR3 sequence: CASSWGFNSYEQYF. The CDR3 nucleotides read TGTGCCAGCAGTTGGGGTTTTAACTCCTACGAGCAGTACTTC.